This T cell receptor beta chain was found in a study of glioma-infiltrating T cells after dendritic cell vaccination. On the study more broadly: Autologous tumor lysate-pulsed dendritic cell vaccination was given between about 2003 and 2013.

Primers: 60 V beta forward and 13 J beta reverse. Assay used: immunoSEQ multiplex PCR; TCRdb lists only in-frame clones, some missing. This table has about 92,000 clones, 85% to 90% appearing once. As to this clone: Its antigen remains unknown.

All glioblastoma patients lacked an isocitrate dehydrogenase mutation. Study-level points and caveats: Longer survival after dendritic cell vaccination followed higher pretreatment TIL content.

This CDR3 comprises 14 residues. Germline V CDR1 and CDR2: MNHEY, SVGAGI. V was pared by 5 bases and J by 3 bases, with 3 bases of the junction left unmatched. The V call is TRBV6-5, the J call TRBJ1-1; TRBD1 matches at 10 bases. The source was blood, collected before dendritic cell vaccination. This receptor was obtained from a human donor with glioblastoma. The DNA of the CDR3 is TGTGCCAGCAGTATCGGGACAGGGGACACTGAAGCTTTCTTT. It is translated as CASSIGTGDTEAFF.